Following are 4 T cell receptor beta chains from one sample sequenced in a study of cytomegalovirus exposure and HLA in healthy donors. PCR used 60 Vbeta primers and 13 Jbeta primers. Libraries were prepared by immunoSEQ multiplex PCR; TCRdb keeps only in-frame clonotypes and omits some of them. The sample lists about 110,000 clones, around 75% occurring once. Sequenced: PBMCs. The receptors come from a woman younger than 45 in good health and CMV-seronegative.

With respect to this clone: The junction departs from germline at one end; a sequencing error may be responsible. The CDR3 is CATSRLARLMVF. CDR3 DNA: TGTGCCACCAGCAGACTTGCTAGGCTAATGGTCTTT. The chain links TRBV15 to TRBJ1-1; no firm D call. Germline CDR1 and CDR2: LNHNV and YYDKDF (reference sequence). The CDR3 totals 12 residues.

The gene calls are TRBV25-1 and TRBJ1-1; TRBD1 might be the D (6 bases). The CDR3 is 18 residues long. Deletions cut 7 bases from V and 5 bases from J, with 29 bases between. CDR1 and CDR2 (germline): MGHDK, SYGVNS. The chain's CDR3 is CASTNKHQGPKVGTEAFF. The CDR3 bases are TGTGCCAGCACTAACAAACATCAGGGGCCCAAGGTAGGTACTGAAGCTTTCTTT.

V and J are TRBV6-5 and TRBJ1-4, with D unresolved. CDR1 is MNHEY, CDR2 SVGAGI, per germline. CDR3 length: 16 residues. With 0 bases removed from V and 0 bases from J, the gap between germline ends came to 8 bases. As DNA, the CDR3 is TGTGCCAGCAGTTACTCAGCAGGAACAACTAATGAAAAACTGTTTTTT. It is translated as CASSYSAGTTNEKLFF.

This clone was detected only a few times. The gene calls are TRBV9 and TRBJ2-1, with TRBD2 matching over 8 bases. CDR1 SGDLS and CDR2 YYNGEE come from the germline V gene. The CDR3 runs to 17 residues. V lost 4 bases, J lost 0 bases, and 9 bases stayed unmatched. Here the CDR3 DNA reads TGTGCCAGCAGCCCTCATCTCAGCGGGGGCTCCTACAATGAGCAGTTCTTC. Amino acid sequence: CASSPHLSGGSYNEQFF.